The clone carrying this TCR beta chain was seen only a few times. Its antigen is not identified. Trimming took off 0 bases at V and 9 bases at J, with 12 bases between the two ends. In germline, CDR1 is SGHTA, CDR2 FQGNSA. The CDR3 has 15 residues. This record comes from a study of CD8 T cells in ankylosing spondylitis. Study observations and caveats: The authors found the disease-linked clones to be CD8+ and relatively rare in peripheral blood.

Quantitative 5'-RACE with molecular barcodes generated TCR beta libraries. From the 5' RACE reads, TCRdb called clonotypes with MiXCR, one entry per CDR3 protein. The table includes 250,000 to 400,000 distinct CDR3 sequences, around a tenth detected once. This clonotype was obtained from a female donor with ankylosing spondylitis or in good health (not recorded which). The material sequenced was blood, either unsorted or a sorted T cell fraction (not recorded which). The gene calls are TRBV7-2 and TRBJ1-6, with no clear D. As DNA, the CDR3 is TGTGCCAGCAGCTTAGCCCAGGTTCTTTCTTCACCCCTCCACTTT. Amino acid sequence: CASSLAQVLSSPLHF.